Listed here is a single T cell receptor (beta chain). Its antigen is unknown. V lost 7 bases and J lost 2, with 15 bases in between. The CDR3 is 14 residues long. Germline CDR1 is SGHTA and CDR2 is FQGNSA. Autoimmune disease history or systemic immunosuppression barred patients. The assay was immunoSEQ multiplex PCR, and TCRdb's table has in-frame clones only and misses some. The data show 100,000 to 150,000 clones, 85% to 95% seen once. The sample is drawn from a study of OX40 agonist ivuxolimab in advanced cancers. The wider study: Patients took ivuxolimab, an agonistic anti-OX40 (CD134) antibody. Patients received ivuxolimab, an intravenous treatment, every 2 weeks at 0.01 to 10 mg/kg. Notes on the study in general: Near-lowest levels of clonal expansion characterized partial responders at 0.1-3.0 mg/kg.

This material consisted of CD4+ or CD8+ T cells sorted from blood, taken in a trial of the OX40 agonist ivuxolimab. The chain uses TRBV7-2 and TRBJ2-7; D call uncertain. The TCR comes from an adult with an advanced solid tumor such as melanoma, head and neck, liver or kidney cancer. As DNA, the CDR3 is TGTGCCAGCACCCCGCAGGTTAAGCCCTACGAGCAGTACTTC. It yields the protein CASTPQVKPYEQYF.